These 2 T cell receptor beta chains share one sample of origin, sequenced in a study of cytomegalovirus exposure and HLA in healthy donors. Using immunoSEQ multiplex PCR, the repertoire was profiled, and TCRdb retains in-frame clones only, with some absent. The sample records 150,000 to 200,000 clones, about nine tenths being singletons. The specimen was PBMCs. The receptors stem from a man between 18 and 35 years old in good health and CMV-seropositive.

J is TRBJ2-7 and V is TRBV19; a weak D match, TRBD1 (5 bases). CDR3 length: 13 amino acids. The germline gives CDR1 LNHDA, CDR2 SQIVND (reference sequence). The V end was cut by 5 bases, the J end by 4 bases, with 12 bases between. Here the CDR3 DNA reads TGTGCCAGTAGTCCAGGACATAGGTACGAGCAGTACTTC. The encoded protein is CASSPGHRYEQYF. Variable domain in full (rest from reference TRBV19 and TRBJ2-7): DGGITQSPKYLFRKEGQNVTLSCEQNLNHDAMYWYRQDPGQGLRLIYYSQIVNDFQKGDIAEGYSVSREKKESFPLTVTSAQKNPTAFYLCASSPGHRYEQYFGPGTRLTVT.

The J gene is TRBJ2-7, the V gene TRBV7-3; a weak D match, TRBD2 (5 bases). Germline CDR1 is SGHTA and CDR2 is FQGTGA. The CDR3 covers 14 residues. V dropped 3 bases and J dropped 1 base, with 10 bases sitting between them. CDR3 region: CASSFGGPSYEQYF. In DNA, the CDR3 is TGTGCCAGCAGCTTCGGCGGGCCTTCCTACGAGCAGTACTTC.